This T cell receptor beta chain comes out of a study of blood T cells in healthy people across ages. With a J-beta primer mix and a sample-barcoded 5' primer, a second PCR ran roughly 6 to 11 cycles. From the 5' RACE reads, TCRdb called clonotypes with MiXCR, one entry per CDR3 protein. The sample has about 1,000,000 distinct CDR3 sequences, 35% to 55% seen once; the top ten hold approximately 19%. The CDR3 runs 15 residues. Germline V gene sequence: CDR1 DFQATT, CDR2 SNEGSKA (reference sequence). The trim removed 1 base at V and 6 bases at J, leaving 6 bases unmatched. The sequence was obtained from an older woman in good health. Sequences were obtained from blood. The chain couples TRBV20-1 to TRBJ2-1; TRBD2 matches 10 bases. In nucleotides, the CDR3 is TGCAGTGCTAGAGCGCTAGCGGGAGTAAGCAATGAGCAGTTCTTC. This encodes CSARALAGVSNEQFF.